The entry below describes one TCR beta chain. The sample belongs to a study of T cell clonotyping in hematopoietic cell transplantation. Time point defined: recipient sample about 28 days before transplant, after cytoreduction. TCRdb's table, derived via immunoSEQ multiplex PCR, lists solely in-frame clones and lacks some. Here the sample spans over 7,000 clones, around nine tenths being singletons. The sequencing used peripheral blood mononuclear cells, collected before stem cell transplant. The source is a man in his 60s with acute myeloid leukemia. Some clones in this sample may be carry-over from other donors' samples.

The CDR3 region is CASSPSPLLAGHNEQFF. The CDR3 DNA is TGTGCCAGCAGCCCAAGTCCCCTACTAGCGGGTCACAATGAGCAGTTCTTC. V is TRBV7-8 and J is TRBJ2-1; 9 bases map to TRBD2. Germline trimming cut 5 bases from V and 5 bases from J; bases unmatched to any gene: 13. This CDR3 has 17 residues. CDR1 is SGHVS, CDR2 FQNEAQ, per germline.